A single sample is the source of the 6 T cell receptor beta chains below, sequenced in a study of regulatory T cells in long-lasting Graves disease. The time point: newly diagnosed GD, antithyroid drugs for less than 3 months. RNA from PBMCs was the source of the TCR library. Building the TCR beta libraries relied on iRepertoire HTBI primers, and CDR3 regions underwent Arm-PCR. TCRdb passed the multiplex PCR reads through MiXCR, listing each CDR3 protein once. Among 420,000 or so distinct CDR3 sequences, less than 20% were seen once, and the ten largest hold roughly 23%. Separately, the same data were catalogued under a study of T cells in Graves' hyperthyroidism and ophthalmopathy.

The sequencing used peripheral blood mononuclear cells (PBMCs), collected at new diagnosis, from a patient treated with antithyroid drugs. The receptors were gathered from a woman in her late teens or twenties with Graves disease.

The table lists this clonotype with a count of one. This sequence joins TRBV6-1 and TRBJ2-7, with 13 bases aligning to TRBD2. The CDR3 has 16 residues. Trimming removed 1 base from V and 3 bases from J; junction bases left unmatched: 3. The germline V gene has CDR1 MNHNS and CDR2 SASEGT. CDR3 coding DNA: TGTGCCAGCAGTGAAGTAAGACTAGCGGGAGGCTACGAGCAGTACTTC. This gives the protein CASSEVRLAGGYEQYF.

This clonotype was seen at least ten times. V and J are TRBV11-2 and TRBJ2-7; the match to TRBD2 covers 11 bases. Trimming took 5 bases from V and 2 from J; bases not matched to a gene: 5. This CDR3 is built from 15 residues. CDR1 SGHAT and CDR2 FQNNGV come from the germline V gene. CDR3 sequence reads: CASSPGLAATYEQYF. As DNA, the CDR3 is TGTGCCAGCAGCCCGGGACTAGCGGCAACCTACGAGCAGTACTTC.

The chain is built from TRBV7-9 and TRBJ2-1, with D possibly matching TRBD2 (5 bases). CDR1 is SEHNR, CDR2 FQNEAQ, per germline (reference sequence). This CDR3 has 11 residues. Trimming cost V 5 bases and J 12 bases, with 11 bases left between them. In DNA form, the CDR3 reads TGTGCCAGCAGCCTGAATGAGGGGCAGTTCTTC. It is translated as CASSLNEGQFF.

The gene calls are TRBV4-1 and TRBJ1-5; 7 nucleotides line up with TRBD1. This CDR3 has 16 amino acids. Germline V gene lookup returns CDR1 MGHRA and CDR2 YSYEKL. The V gene end was trimmed by 0 bases and the J gene end by 7 bases; junction bases not matched to a gene: 9. The DNA of the CDR3 is TGCGCCAGCAGCCAAGAAGGGGGCAGTGGGGGGCAGCCCCAGCATTTT. Protein: CASSQEGGSGGQPQHF.

This clonotype showed up just a few times. This chain links TRBV6-2 or TRBV6-3 with TRBJ2-3; D is unclear. Germline CDR1 reads MNHEY; CDR2 reads SVGEGT. The CDR3 is 14 amino acids. Between the trimmed V and J ends, which lost 2 bases and 2 bases, there was a span of 8 bases. CDR3 residues: CASSYPLSTDTQYF. In nucleotides, the CDR3 is TGTGCCAGCAGTTACCCCCTCTCCACAGATACGCAGTATTTT.

This clonotype was counted only a few times. The chain uses TRBV20-1 and TRBJ2-2; 7 nucleotides align to TRBD1. The CDR3 consists of 16 residues. With 2 bases clipped from V and 0 bases from J, the junction kept 6 bases outside the gene matches. Germline assignment: CDR1 DFQATT and CDR2 SNEGSKA (reference sequence). CDR3 in DNA: TGCAGTGCTAGAAAGACCGGGACAGCGAACACCGGGGAGCTGTTTTTT. This translates into CSARKTGTANTGELFF.